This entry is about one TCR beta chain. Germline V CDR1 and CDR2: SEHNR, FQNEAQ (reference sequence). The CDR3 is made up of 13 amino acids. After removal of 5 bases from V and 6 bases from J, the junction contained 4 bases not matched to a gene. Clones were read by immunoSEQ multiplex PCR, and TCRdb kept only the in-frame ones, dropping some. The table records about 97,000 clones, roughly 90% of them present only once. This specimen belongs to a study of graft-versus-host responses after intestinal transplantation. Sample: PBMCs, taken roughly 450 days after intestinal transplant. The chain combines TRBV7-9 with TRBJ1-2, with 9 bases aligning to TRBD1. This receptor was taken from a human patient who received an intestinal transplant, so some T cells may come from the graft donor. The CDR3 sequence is CASSPDRGDGYTF. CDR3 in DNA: TGTGCCAGCAGCCCGGACAGGGGAGATGGCTACACCTTC.